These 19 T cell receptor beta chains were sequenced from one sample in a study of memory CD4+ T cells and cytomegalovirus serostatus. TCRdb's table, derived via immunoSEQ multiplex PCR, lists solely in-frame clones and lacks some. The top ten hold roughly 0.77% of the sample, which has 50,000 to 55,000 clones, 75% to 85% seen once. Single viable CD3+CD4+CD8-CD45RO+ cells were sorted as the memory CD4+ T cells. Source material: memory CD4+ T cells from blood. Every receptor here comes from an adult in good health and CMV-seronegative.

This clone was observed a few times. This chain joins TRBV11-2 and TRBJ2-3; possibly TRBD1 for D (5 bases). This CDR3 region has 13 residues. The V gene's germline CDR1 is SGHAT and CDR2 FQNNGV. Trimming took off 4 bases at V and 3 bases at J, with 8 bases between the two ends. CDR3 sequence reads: CASSWAGTDTQYF. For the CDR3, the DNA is TGTGCCAGCAGCTGGGCAGGGACAGATACGCAGTATTTT.

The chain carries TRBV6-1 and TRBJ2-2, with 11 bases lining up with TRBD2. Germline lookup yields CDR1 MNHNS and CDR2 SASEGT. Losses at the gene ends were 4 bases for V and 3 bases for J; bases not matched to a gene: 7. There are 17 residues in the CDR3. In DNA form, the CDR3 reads TGTGCCAGCAGTGCCCAACTAGCGGGGGCCTACACCGGGGAGCTGTTTTTT. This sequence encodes CASSAQLAGAYTGELFF.

The CDR3 reads CASSYRPPEASGGNEQFF. CDR3 bases: TGTGCCAGCAGCTATAGGCCCCCGGAAGCTAGCGGGGGGAATGAGCAGTTCTTC. The rearrangement uses TRBV11-2 and TRBJ2-1; 11 bases are shared with TRBD2. Trimming took 4 bases from V and 7 from J; bases not matched to a gene: 15. Germline CDR1 is SGHAT and CDR2 is FQNNGV. This CDR3 is 18 amino acids long. The whole variable domain, remainder taken from reference TRBV11-2 and TRBJ2-1, is EAGVAQSPRYKIIEKRQSVAFWCNPISGHATLYWYQQILGQGPKLLIQFQNNGVVDDSQLPKDRFSAERLKGVDSTLKIQPAKLEDSAVYLCASSYRPPEASGGNEQFFGPGTRLTVL.

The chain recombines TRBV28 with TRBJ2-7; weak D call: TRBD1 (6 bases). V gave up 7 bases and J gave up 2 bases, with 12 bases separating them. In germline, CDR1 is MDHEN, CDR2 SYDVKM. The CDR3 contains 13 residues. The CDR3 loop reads CASMGHLTYEQYF. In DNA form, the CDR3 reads TGTGCCAGCATGGGACACTTAACCTACGAGCAGTACTTC.

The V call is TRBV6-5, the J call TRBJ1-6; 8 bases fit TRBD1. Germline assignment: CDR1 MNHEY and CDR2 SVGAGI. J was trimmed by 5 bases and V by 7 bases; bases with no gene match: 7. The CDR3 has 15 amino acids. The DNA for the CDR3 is TGTGCCAGCACTTCCTCGGGACAGGATAATTCACCCCTCCACTTT. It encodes CASTSSGQDNSPLHF.

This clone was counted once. CDR3: CAWTGASTDTQYF. CDR3 bases: TGTGCCTGGACAGGGGCCAGCACAGATACGCAGTATTTT. The genes are TRBV30 and TRBJ2-3; D might be TRBD1 (6 bases). Trimming shortened V by 4 bases and J by 0 bases, and 8 bases separated the two germline ends. Germline CDR1 is GTSNPN and CDR2 is SVGIG (reference sequence). CDR3 length: 13 residues.

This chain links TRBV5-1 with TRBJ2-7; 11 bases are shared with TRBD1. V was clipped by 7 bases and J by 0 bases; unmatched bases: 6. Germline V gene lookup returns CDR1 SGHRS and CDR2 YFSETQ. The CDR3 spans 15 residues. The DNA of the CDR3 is TGCGCCAGCGGAGGACAGGGGGCGAGCTCCTACGAGCAGTACTTC. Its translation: CASGGQGASSYEQYF.

The DNA for the CDR3 is TGCGCCAGCAGCCCTGCCCTGCTAGCGGGGGGAGGAGATACGCAGTATTTT. This translates into CASSPALLAGGGDTQYF. This chain joins TRBV4-3 and TRBJ2-3, with TRBD2 identical over 11 bases. Germline V gene lookup returns CDR1 LGHNA and CDR2 YSLEER. The length of the CDR3 is 17 residues. The J segment lost 5 bases and the V segment lost 4 bases, leaving 11 bases of the junction unmatched.

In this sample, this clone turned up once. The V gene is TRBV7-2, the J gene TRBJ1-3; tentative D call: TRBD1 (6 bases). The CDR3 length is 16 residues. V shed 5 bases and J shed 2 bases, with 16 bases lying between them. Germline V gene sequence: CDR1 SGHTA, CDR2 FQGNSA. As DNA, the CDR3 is TGTGCCAGCAGCCCCCGGCGGGGGGCGGCTGGAAACACCATATATTTT. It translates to CASSPRRGAAGNTIYF.

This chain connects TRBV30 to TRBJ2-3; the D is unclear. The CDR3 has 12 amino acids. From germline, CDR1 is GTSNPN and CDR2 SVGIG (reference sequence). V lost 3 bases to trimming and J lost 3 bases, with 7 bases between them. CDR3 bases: TGTGCCTGGAGGGACCAGACAGATACGCAGTATTTT. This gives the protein CAWRDQTDTQYF.

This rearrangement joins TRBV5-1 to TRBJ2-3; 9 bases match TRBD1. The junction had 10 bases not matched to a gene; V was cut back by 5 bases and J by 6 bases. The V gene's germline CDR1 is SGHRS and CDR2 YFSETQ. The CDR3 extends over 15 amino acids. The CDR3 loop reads CASSPDRGDRDTQYF. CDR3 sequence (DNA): TGCGCCAGCAGTCCGGACAGGGGAGATCGGGATACGCAGTATTTT.

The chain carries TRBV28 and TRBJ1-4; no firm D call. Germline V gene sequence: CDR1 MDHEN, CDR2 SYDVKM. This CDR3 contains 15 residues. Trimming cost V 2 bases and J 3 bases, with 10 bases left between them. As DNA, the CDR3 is TGTGCCAGCAGTTTAGGGGTGAGCTCTAATGAAAAACTGTTTTTT. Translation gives CASSLGVSSNEKLFF.

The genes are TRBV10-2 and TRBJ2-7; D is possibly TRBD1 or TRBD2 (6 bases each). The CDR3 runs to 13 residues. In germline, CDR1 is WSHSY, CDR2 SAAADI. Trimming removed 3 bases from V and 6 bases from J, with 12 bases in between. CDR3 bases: TGCGCCAGCAGTGATTGGGGGGCGTCCGAGCAGTACTTC. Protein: CASSDWGASEQYF.

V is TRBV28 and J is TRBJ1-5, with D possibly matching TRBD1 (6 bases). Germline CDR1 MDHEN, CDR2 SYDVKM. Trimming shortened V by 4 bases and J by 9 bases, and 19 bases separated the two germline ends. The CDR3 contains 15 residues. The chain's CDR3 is CASSSPDRTIPPQHF. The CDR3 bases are TGTGCCAGCAGTTCCCCGGACAGAACTATCCCGCCCCAGCATTTT.

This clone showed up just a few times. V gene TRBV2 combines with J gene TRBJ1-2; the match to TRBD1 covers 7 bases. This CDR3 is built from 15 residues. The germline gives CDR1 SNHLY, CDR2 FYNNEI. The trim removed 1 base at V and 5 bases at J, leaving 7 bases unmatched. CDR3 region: CASSEGGTALYGYTF. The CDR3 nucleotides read TGTGCCAGCAGTGAAGGTGGGACAGCTCTTTATGGCTACACCTTC.

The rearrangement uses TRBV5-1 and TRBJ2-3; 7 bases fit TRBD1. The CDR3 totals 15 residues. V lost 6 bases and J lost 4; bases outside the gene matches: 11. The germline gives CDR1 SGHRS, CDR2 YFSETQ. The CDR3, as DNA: TGCGCCAGCACCATAGGGGGCCGTGTGTCAGATACGCAGTATTTT. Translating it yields CASTIGGRVSDTQYF.

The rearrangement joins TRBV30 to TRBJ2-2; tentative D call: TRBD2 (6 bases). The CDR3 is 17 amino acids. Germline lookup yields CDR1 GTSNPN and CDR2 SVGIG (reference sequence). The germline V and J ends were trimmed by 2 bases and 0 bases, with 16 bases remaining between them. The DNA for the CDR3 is TGTGCCTGGAGTTTGTTCGTTGGAGGGCCGAACACCGGGGAGCTGTTTTTT. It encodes CAWSLFVGGPNTGELFF.

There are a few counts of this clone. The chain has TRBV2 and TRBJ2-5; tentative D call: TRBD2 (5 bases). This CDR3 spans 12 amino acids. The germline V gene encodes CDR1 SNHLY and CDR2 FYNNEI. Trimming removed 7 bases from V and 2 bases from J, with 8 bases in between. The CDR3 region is CASNREQETQYF. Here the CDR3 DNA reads TGTGCCAGCAACCGGGAACAAGAGACCCAGTACTTC.

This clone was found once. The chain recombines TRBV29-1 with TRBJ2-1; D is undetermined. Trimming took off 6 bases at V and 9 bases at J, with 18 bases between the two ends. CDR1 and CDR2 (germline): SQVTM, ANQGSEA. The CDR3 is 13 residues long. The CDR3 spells CSVIGPLGGEQFF. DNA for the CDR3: TGCAGCGTCATTGGGCCCCTGGGCGGTGAGCAGTTCTTC.